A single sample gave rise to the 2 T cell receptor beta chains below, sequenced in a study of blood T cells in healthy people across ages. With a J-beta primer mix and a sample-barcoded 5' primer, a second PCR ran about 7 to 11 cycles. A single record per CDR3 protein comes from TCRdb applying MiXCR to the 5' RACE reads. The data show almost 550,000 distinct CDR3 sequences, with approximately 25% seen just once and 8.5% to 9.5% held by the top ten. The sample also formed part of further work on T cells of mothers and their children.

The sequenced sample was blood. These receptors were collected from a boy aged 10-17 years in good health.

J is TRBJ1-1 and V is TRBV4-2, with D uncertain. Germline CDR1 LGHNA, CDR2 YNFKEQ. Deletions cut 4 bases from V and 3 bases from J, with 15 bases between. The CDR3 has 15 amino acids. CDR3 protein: CASSRESVGYTEAFF. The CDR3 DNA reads TGTGCCAGCAGCCGAGAATCGGTGGGATACACTGAAGCTTTCTTT.

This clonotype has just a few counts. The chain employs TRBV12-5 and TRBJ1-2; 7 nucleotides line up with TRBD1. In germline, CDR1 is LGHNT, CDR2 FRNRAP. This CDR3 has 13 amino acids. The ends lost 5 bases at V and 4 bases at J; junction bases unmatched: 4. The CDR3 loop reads CASGPGGSYGYTF. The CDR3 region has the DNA TGTGCTAGTGGTCCAGGGGGTAGCTATGGCTACACCTTC.